This T cell receptor (beta chain) appears in the sequencing data of a study of cytomegalovirus exposure and HLA in healthy donors. Findings and caveats of the study: Reports indicate that TCR beta sequences accurately predicted the HLA-A and HLA-B alleles of most subjects.

With 60 Vbeta and 13 Jbeta primers, the PCR was carried out. This table comes from immunoSEQ multiplex PCR, and its TCRdb copy is limited to in-frame clones, with some not included. The table records approximately 200,000 clones, approximately 80% of them present only once. From germline, CDR1 is MNHNY and CDR2 SVGAGI (reference sequence). Trimming at V came to 4 bases and at J to 0 bases, leaving 6 bases not matched to a gene. This CDR3 spans 16 amino acids. This clone was detected once. Its specificity is not known. V and J are TRBV6-6 and TRBJ2-3; 8 bases align to TRBD2. Input material: PBMCs. The source of this sequence is a woman aged 18-30 years in good health and CMV-seropositive. DNA for the CDR3: TGTGCCAGCAGTTGGATCGGGGGGGAGAGCACAGATACGCAGTATTTT. This encodes CASSWIGGESTDTQYF.